Here is one T cell receptor beta chain with its context. The count of this clonotype is one. Its antigen target is currently unknown. The input lacks base qualities; no much larger clone sits a single base away. A single read offers scant evidence. The sample originates from a study of T-cell memory formation after mild COVID-19 (dated by TCRdb to the early 2020s). About the investigation overall: TCR sequence clusters from the two donors were found to be largely donor specific. In two donors, T-cell clones that expanded and contracted after mild COVID-19 were followed by sequencing TCRalpha and TCRbeta repertoires longitudinally. The cohort was made up of two young adult volunteers, one female and one male, who were previously healthy.

Broader findings and caveats from the paper: Contracting CD4+ clones turned up mainly in the CM and EM memory subsets, whereas EMRA was where CD8+ clones were enriched. Some responding clones were detected in pre-infection memory, which suggested that pre-existing cross-reactive memory T cells had joined the SARS-CoV-2 response. The study included only a couple of mild cases, and larger cohorts that include severe cases with pre-infection samples were judged to be necessary. Balanced CD4/CD8 phenotypes were observed for clones contracting from day 15 to 85, whereas a bias towards CD4+ was observed for a second wave of clones expanding from day 15 to 37. SARS-CoV-2 specificity of the second-wave clones peaking on day 37 was not confirmed.

The germline V gene (reference sequence) provides CDR1 DFQATT and CDR2 SNEGSKA. The CDR3 covers 15 residues, taking in both the cysteine and the phenylalanine. Only the CDR3 portion is preserved as DNA: 45 bases, with reading frame beginning at the first base. V trim: 4 bases; J trim: 2 bases; unmatched bases: 8. Instrument on record: Illumina NovaSeq 6000. cDNA libraries for TCRalpha and TCRbeta were prepared by 5'RACE using constant-segment primers, with sample barcodes and unique molecular identifiers added. RNA was extracted from every sample with Trizol reagent. The libraries were amplified in two PCR steps, and the second step added a second sample barcode and Illumina TruSeq adapters. Sequencing of libraries was performed on an Illumina NovaSeq with 2 x 150 bp paired-end reads. Turning to the authors' computational methods: The reads were demultiplexed and collapsed into UMI-guided consensus sequences using migec v1.2.7. Using mixcr v2.1.11, the UMI consensuses were aligned to TRA and TRB V and J templates and assembled into clonotypes. Clonotypes were classified as expanded or contracted when called significant by both edgeR and NoisET, with noise models trained on biological replicates. For edgeR calls, the thresholds were a false discovery rate-adjusted p below 0.01 and a log2 fold-change of 1. As an exploratory analysis of dynamics, max-normalized trajectories of the 1000 most abundant clonotypes were examined with PCA combined with hierarchical clustering. Separately sequenced CD4+ and CD8+ repertoires were used to assign a CD4 or CD8 phenotype to each responding clone. Using fastp trimming at Q25 and MiXCR clonotype assembly, TCRdb reanalyzed the public sequencing data and kept in-frame beta chains. Entries are consolidated by CDR3 protein sequence, retaining the most common genes and DNA. Clone size and V and J calls follow TCRdb, not the original study. Across this sample there are roughly 110,000 distinct CDR3 sequences, with about 18% seen only once. The ten largest clones add up to 28% of the sample.

Ficoll-Paque density gradient centrifugation was used to isolate PBMCs. The clonotype comes from an adult woman who had mild COVID-19 (a few samples of this study predate the infection). The sample titles of this study are shuffled in the database, so cell type and time point are left out; the donor was told from shared clones. Sequenced: PBMCs or a T cell subset sorted from them (not recorded which). The chain is assembled from TRBV20-1 and TRBJ2-3; TRBD2 lines up with 8 middle nucleotides. The sequence in DNA is TGCAGTGCTATTGATAGCGGGACCTACACAGATACGCAGTATTTT. This gives the protein CSAIDSGTYTDTQYF.